The clone carrying this T cell receptor (beta chain) was picked up many times. TCR beta CDR3 sequences were amplified from RNA transcripts. Carried out on the TCR CDR3, a first-round RT-PCR used the HTBI primer set. TCRdb reanalysed the multiplex PCR reads using MiXCR and keeps one entry per CDR3 protein. The sample lists roughly 580,000 distinct CDR3 sequences; roughly 14% were seen once. This entry is derived from a study of T cells in Graves' hyperthyroidism and ophthalmopathy. Study-level background: At initial diagnosis, before any treatment had begun, peripheral blood was obtained.

Germline V gives CDR1 SGHAT, CDR2 FQNNGV. The ends lost 2 bases at V and 3 bases at J; junction bases unmatched: 2. The CDR3 totals 14 residues. Sequencing was done on a sample of blood. This chain joins TRBV11-2 and TRBJ2-7; 9 positions match TRBD2. This TCR derives from a woman aged 25 to 39 with Graves' hyperthyroidism that later progressed to Graves' ophthalmopathy. The CDR3 loop is CASSLISGSYEQYF. DNA of the CDR3: TGTGCCAGCAGCTTAATTAGCGGGAGCTACGAGCAGTACTTC. Filled out from reference TRBV11-2 and TRBJ2-7, the complete variable domain reads EAGVAQSPRYKIIEKRQSVAFWCNPISGHATLYWYQQILGQGPKLLIQFQNNGVVDDSQLPKDRFSAERLKGVDSTLKIQPAKLEDSAVYLCASSLISGSYEQYFGPGTRLTVT.